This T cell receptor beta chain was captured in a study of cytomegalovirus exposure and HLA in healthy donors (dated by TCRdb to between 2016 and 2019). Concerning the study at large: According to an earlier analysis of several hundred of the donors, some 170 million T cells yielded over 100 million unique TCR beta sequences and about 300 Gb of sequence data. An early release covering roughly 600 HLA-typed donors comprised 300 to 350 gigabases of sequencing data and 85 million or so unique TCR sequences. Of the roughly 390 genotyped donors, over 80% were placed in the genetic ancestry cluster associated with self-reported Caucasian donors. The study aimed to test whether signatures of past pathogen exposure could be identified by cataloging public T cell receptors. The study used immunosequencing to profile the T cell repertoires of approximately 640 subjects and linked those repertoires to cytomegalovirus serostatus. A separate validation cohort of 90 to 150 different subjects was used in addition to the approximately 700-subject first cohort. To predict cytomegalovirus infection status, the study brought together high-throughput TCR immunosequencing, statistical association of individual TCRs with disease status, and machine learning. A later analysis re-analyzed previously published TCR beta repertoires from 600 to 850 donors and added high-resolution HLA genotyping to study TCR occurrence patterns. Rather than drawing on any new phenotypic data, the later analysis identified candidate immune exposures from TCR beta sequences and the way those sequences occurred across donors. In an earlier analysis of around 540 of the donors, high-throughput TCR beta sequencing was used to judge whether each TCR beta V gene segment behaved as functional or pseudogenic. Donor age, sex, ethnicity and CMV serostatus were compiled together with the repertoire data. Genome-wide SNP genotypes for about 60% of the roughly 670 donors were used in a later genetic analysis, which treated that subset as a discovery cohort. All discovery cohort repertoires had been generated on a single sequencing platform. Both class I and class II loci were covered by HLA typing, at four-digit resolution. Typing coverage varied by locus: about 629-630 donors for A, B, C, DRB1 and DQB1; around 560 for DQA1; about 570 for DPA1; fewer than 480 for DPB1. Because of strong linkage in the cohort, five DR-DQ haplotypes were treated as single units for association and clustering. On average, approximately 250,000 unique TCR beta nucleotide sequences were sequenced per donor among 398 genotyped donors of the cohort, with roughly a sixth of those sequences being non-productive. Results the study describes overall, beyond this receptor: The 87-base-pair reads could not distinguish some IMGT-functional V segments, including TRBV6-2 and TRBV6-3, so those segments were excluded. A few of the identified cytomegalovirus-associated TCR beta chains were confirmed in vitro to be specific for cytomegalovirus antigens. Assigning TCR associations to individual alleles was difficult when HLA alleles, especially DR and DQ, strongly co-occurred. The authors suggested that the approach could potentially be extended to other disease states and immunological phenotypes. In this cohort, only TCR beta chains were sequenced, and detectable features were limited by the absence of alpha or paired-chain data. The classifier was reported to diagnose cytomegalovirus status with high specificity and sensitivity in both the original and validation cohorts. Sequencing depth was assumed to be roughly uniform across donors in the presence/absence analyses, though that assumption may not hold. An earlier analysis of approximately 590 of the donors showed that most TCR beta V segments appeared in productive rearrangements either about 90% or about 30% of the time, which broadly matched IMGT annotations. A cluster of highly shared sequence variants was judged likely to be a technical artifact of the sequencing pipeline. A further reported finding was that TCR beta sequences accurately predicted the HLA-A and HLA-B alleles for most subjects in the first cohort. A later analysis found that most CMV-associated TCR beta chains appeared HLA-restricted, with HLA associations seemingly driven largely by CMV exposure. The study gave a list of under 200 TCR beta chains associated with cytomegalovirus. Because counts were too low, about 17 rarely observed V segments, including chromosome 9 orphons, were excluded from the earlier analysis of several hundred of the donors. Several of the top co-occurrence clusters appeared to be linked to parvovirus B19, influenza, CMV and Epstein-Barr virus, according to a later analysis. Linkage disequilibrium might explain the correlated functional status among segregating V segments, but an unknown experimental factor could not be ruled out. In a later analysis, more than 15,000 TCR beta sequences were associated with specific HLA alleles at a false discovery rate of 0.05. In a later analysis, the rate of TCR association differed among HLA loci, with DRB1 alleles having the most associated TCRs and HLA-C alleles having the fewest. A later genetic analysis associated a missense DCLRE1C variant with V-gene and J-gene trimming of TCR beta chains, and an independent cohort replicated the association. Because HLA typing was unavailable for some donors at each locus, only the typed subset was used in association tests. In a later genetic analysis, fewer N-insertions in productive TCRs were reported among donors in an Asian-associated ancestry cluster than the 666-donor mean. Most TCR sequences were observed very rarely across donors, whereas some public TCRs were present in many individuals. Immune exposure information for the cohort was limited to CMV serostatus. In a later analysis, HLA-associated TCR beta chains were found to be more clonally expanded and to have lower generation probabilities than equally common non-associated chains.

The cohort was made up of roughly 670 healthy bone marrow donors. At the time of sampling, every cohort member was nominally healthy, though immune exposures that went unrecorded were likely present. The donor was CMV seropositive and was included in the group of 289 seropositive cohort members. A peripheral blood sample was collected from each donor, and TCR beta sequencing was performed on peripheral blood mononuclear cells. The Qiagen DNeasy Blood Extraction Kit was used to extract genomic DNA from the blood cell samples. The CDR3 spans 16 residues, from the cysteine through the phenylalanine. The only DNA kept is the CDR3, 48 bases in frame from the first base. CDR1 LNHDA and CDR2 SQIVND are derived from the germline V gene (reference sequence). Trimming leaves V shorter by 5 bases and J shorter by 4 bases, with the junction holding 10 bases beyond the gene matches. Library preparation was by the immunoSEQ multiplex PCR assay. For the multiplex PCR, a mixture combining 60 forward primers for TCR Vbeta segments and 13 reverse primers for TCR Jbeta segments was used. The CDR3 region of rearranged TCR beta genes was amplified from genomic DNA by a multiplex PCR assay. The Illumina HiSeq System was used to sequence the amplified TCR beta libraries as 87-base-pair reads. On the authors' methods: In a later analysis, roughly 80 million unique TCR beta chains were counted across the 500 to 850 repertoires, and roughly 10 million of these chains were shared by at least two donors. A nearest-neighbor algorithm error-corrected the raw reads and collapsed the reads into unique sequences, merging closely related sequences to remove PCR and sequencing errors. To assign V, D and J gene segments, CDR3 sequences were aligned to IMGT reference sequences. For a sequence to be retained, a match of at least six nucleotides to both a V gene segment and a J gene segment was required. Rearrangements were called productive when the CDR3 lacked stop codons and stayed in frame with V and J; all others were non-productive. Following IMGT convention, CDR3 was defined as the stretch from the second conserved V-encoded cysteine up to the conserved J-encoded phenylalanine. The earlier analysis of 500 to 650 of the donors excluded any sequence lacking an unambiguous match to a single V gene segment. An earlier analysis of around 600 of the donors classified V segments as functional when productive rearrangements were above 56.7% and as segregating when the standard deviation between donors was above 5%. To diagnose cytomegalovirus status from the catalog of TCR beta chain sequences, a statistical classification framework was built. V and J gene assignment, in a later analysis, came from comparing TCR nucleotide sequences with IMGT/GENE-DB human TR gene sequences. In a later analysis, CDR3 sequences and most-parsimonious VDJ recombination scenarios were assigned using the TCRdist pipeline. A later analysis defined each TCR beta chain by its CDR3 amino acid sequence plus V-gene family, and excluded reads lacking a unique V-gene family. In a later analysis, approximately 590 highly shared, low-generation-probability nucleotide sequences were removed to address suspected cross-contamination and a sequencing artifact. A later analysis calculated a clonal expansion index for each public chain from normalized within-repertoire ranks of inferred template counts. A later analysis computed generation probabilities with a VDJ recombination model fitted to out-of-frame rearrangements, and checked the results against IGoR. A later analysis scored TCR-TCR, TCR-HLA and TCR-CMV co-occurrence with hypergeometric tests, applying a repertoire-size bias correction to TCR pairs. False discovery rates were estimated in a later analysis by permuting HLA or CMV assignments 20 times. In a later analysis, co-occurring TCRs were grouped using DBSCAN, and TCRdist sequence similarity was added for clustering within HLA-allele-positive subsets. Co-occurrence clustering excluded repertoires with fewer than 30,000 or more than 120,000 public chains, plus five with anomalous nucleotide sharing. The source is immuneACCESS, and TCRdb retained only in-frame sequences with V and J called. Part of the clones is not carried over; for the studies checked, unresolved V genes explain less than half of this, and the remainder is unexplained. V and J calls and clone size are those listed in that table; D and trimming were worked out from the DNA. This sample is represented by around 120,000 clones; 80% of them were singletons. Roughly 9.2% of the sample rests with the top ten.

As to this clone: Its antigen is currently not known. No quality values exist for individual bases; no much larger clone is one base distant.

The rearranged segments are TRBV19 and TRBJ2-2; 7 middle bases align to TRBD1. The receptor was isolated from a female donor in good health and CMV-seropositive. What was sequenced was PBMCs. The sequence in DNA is TGTGCCAGTAGTCTTTTTGGGACAGTGAGCACCGGGGAGCTGTTTTTT. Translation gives CASSLFGTVSTGELFF. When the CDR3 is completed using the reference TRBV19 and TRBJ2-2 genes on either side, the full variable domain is DGGITQSPKYLFRKEGQNVTLSCEQNLNHDAMYWYRQDPGQGLRLIYYSQIVNDFQKGDIAEGYSVSREKKESFPLTVTSAQKNPTAFYLCASSLFGTVSTGELFFGEGSRLTVL.